This T cell receptor beta chain is from a study of blood T cell repertoires in COVID-19. On the study more broadly: Samples representing acute and convalescent COVID-19 were sourced from the United States, Italy and Spain. T cells, B-cell-depleted T cells, or PBMCs supplied cDNA or gDNA.

The authors' processing: The assay estimated nucleated cells by amplifying reference gene primers. Sequencing was performed with immunoSEQ multiplex PCR; in TCRdb, only in-frame clones are kept and a portion is missing. V, J and clone size were drawn from that table, and D and trimming were deduced from the DNA. The table includes tens of thousands of clones, roughly 86% detected once. The CDR3 consists of 15 residues. V shed 2 bases, J shed 7 bases, and the junction held 2 bases outside the gene matches. Per germline, CDR1 PRHDT and CDR2 FYEKMQ (reference sequence). This receptor was obtained from a human donor in a cohort sampled during active COVID-19. Sequenced sample: peripheral blood. This chain links TRBV13 with TRBJ2-1; 13 nucleotides match TRBD2. CDR3 region: CASSLQGLAGNEQFF. Here the CDR3 DNA reads TGTGCCAGCAGCTTACAGGGACTAGCGGGGAATGAGCAGTTCTTC.